A single sample is the source of the 27 T cell receptor beta chains below, sequenced in a study of T cell responses to AZD1222 COVID-19 vaccine. Data came from immunoSEQ multiplex PCR; TCRdb stores just in-frame clones and leaves some out. The profile shows roughly 130,000 clones, about nine tenths of them singletons. The sample consisted of peripheral blood, taken on day 0 of AZD1222 vaccination. Receptors were obtained from an adult in good health.

The CDR3: CASSPEGGRTEAFF. Here the CDR3 DNA reads TGTGCCAGCAGCCCCGAAGGAGGGAGGACTGAAGCTTTCTTT. The chain joins TRBV2 to TRBJ1-1; D is unclear. V lost 6 bases to trimming and J lost 5 bases, with 16 bases between them. Germline values: CDR1 SNHLY, CDR2 FYNNEI. The CDR3 length is 14 residues.

The rearrangement links TRBV15 to TRBJ2-3, with 8 bases matching TRBD1. Germline V gene data show CDR1 as LNHNV and CDR2 as YYDKDF (reference sequence). The CDR3 runs 14 residues. With 7 bases clipped from V and 5 bases from J, the junction kept 8 bases outside the gene matches. Written as DNA, the CDR3 is TGTGCCACCAAGCAGGGGGCTTTTGGAGATACGCAGTATTTT. Protein: CATKQGAFGDTQYF.

The chain combines TRBV5-6 with TRBJ1-5; D uncertain. CDR1 is SGHDT and CDR2 is YYEEEE in the germline V gene. CDR3 length: 12 amino acids. The V and J ends lost 1 base and 3 bases respectively, with 2 bases between them. The CDR3 DNA reads TGTGCCAGCAGCTTGTCCAATCAGCCCCAGCATTTT. This encodes CASSLSNQPQHF.

This chain links TRBV9 with TRBJ1-2; D unclear. The CDR3 extends over 14 amino acids. V shed 0 bases and J shed 4 bases, with 10 bases lying between them. In germline, CDR1 is SGDLS, CDR2 YYNGEE. In nucleotides, the CDR3 is TGTGCCAGCAGCGTAGACGGAGGGATCTATGGCTACACCTTC. Its protein is CASSVDGGIYGYTF.

In this sample, this clone turned up a few times. This rearrangement joins TRBV3-1 (or the pseudogene TRBV3-2) to TRBJ2-3; D uncertain. V was trimmed by 5 bases and J by 1 base, leaving 7 bases between them. From germline, CDR1 is LGHDT and CDR2 YNNKEL (reference sequence). The CDR3 totals 13 residues. CDR3 DNA: TGTGCCAGCAGCTCGAGACGCACAGATACGCAGTATTTT. It yields the protein CASSSRRTDTQYF.

This chain links TRBV5-6 with TRBJ2-3, with no clear D. Trimming shortened V by 4 bases and J by 6 bases, and 15 bases separated the two germline ends. CDR1 and CDR2 from the germline V gene are SGHDT and YYEEEE. This CDR3 spans 14 amino acids. CDR3 in amino acids: CASSRLPPPDTQYF. The CDR3 DNA follows: TGTGCCAGCAGCCGTTTGCCACCCCCCGATACGCAGTATTTT.

J is TRBJ2-1 and V is TRBV18; D unclear. This CDR3 contains 14 residues. Between the trimmed V and J ends, which lost 6 bases and 10 bases, there was a span of 19 bases. The germline V gene encodes CDR1 KGHSH and CDR2 LQKENI. CDR3 DNA sequence: TGTGCCAGCTCGCCCGGGCCCAACTCGGGCGAGCAGTTCTTC. Translation gives CASSPGPNSGEQFF.

The chain joins TRBV24-1 to TRBJ2-3, with D possibly being TRBD2 (6 bases). CDR3 size: 14 residues. The V gene lost 1 base and the J gene lost 9 bases, with 13 bases spanning the gap. Per the germline V gene, CDR1 is KGHDR and CDR2 is SFDVKD. DNA of the CDR3: TGTGCCACCAGTGATTTCCGGGAGATTGGCACGCAGTATTTT. Its protein product is CATSDFREIGTQYF.

The chain is built from TRBV24-1 and TRBJ1-2, with D hard to call. CDR1 and CDR2 (germline): KGHDR, SFDVKD. V was cut by 1 base and J by 1 base, with 6 bases left in between. CDR3 length: 14 residues. The CDR3 nucleotides read TGTGCCACCAGTGATTTCTTGAGTAACTATGGCTACACCTTC. Protein product: CATSDFLSNYGYTF.

V and J are TRBV7-3 and TRBJ2-1, with 7 bases aligning to TRBD2. Per the germline V gene, CDR1 is SGHTA and CDR2 is FQGTGA. This CDR3 has 15 residues. V lost 2 bases to trimming and J lost 0 bases; unmatched junction nucleotides: 1. The CDR3 sequence: CASSLGGVSYNEQFF. The CDR3 DNA reads TGTGCCAGCAGCTTAGGGGGGGTCTCCTACAATGAGCAGTTCTTC.

CDR3 protein: CASSSRGRESEKLFF. CDR3 coding DNA: TGTGCCAGCAGCTCTAGGGGCAGGGAAAGCGAAAAACTGTTTTTT. The J gene is TRBJ1-4, the V gene TRBV7-2; perhaps TRBD1 as D (5 bases). Germline assignment: CDR1 SGHTA and CDR2 FQGNSA. The ends were cut back, 4 bases at V and 8 bases at J, with 17 bases in the middle. This CDR3 spans 15 amino acids.

The chain has TRBV10-3 and TRBJ1-2; D perhaps matches TRBD1 (5 bases). Trimming pared 7 bases from V and 4 bases from J, leaving 19 bases between. Germline V CDR1 and CDR2: ENHRY, SYGVKD. The CDR3 consists of 15 residues. The CDR3 region is CAITPKGEFIYGYTF. The DNA of the CDR3 is TGTGCCATCACCCCCAAAGGGGAGTTCATCTATGGCTACACCTTC.

This rearrangement joins TRBV6-2 or TRBV6-3 to TRBJ1-5; D remains ambiguous. V was pared by 2 bases and J by 0 bases, with 11 bases between. The CDR3 is made up of 16 amino acids. The germline V gene has CDR1 MNHEY and CDR2 SVGEGT. This chain's CDR3 is CASSYRPMISNQPQHF. DNA of the CDR3: TGTGCCAGCAGTTACCGCCCTATGATTAGCAATCAGCCCCAGCATTTT.

The chain's CDR3 is CASSPRDTSYEQYF. The CDR3 nucleotides read TGTGCCAGCAGTCCCCGGGACACTTCCTACGAGCAGTACTTC. The rearrangement links TRBV27 to TRBJ2-7, with TRBD1 as a possible D gene (6 bases). The germline V and J ends were trimmed by 5 bases and 1 base, with 12 bases remaining between them. This CDR3 is built from 14 residues. Germline V gene lookup returns CDR1 MNHEY and CDR2 SMNVEV (reference sequence).

The V gene is TRBV4-3, the J gene TRBJ1-2; possible D gene TRBD1, 6 bases. Germline loops: CDR1 LGHNA, CDR2 YSLEER. The CDR3 runs 15 residues. V lost 3 bases and J 7 bases, leaving 18 bases between the germline ends. CDR3 protein: CASSQVPRGAGGYTF. The CDR3 nucleotides read TGCGCCAGCAGCCAGGTTCCCCGGGGGGCGGGTGGCTACACCTTC.

The chain couples TRBV7-9 to TRBJ1-2; D is perhaps TRBD1 (6 bases). The CDR3 runs 12 residues. Between the trimmed V and J ends, which lost 5 bases and 4 bases, there was a span of 8 bases. From germline, CDR1 is SEHNR and CDR2 FQNEAQ (reference sequence). CDR3 sequence reads: CASSRGGYGYTF. For the CDR3, the DNA is TGTGCCAGCAGCAGGGGGGGCTATGGCTACACCTTC.

V usage is TRBV10-3 and J usage is TRBJ2-2, with 9 bases lining up with TRBD1. The length of the CDR3 is 15 residues. V lost 5 bases to trimming and J lost 4 bases; unmatched junction nucleotides: 5. From germline, CDR1 is ENHRY and CDR2 SYGVKD. CDR3: CAISTGTGSTGELFF. The CDR3 DNA reads as TGTGCCATCAGTACCGGGACAGGGAGCACCGGGGAGCTGTTTTTT.

The chain recombines TRBV7-3 with TRBJ1-4; weak D call: TRBD1 (5 bases). Trimming took 4 bases from V and 1 from J, leaving 19 bases between them. The germline V gene has CDR1 SGHTA and CDR2 FQGTGA. CDR3 length: 18 residues. The CDR3 loop is CASSSHGRVQGTNEKLFF. The CDR3 region has the DNA TGTGCCAGCAGCTCCCACGGGAGGGTTCAGGGAACTAATGAAAAACTGTTTTTT.

The V call is TRBV15, the J call TRBJ1-5, with D possibly matching TRBD1 (6 bases). Per germline, CDR1 LNHNV and CDR2 YYDKDF (reference sequence). The V end lost 3 bases, the J end lost 3 bases, and 12 bases lay between the germline ends. The CDR3 extends over 15 amino acids. This chain's CDR3 is CATSRLQGNNQPQHF. The CDR3 DNA follows: TGTGCCACCAGCAGGCTACAGGGTAACAATCAGCCCCAGCATTTT.

The chain couples TRBV5-1 to TRBJ2-6; 9 positions agree with TRBD1. Germline CDR1 reads SGHRS; CDR2 reads YFSETQ. This CDR3 region has 18 residues. Trimming took 5 bases from V and 1 from J; bases not matched to a gene: 10. This chain's CDR3 is CASRHIQGTGSGANVLTF. For the CDR3, the DNA is TGCGCCAGCAGACATATACAGGGGACAGGGTCTGGGGCCAACGTCCTGACTTTC.

This chain links TRBV10-2 with TRBJ1-2; 8 nucleotides align to TRBD1. CDR1 and CDR2 from the germline V gene are WSHSY and SAAADI. The CDR3 runs to 15 residues. V trimming: 4 bases; J trimming: 2 bases; junction bases outside the gene matches: 6. The CDR3 sequence is CASSVYRGSNYGYTF. The CDR3, as DNA: TGCGCCAGCAGTGTGTACAGGGGGTCGAACTATGGCTACACCTTC.

The CDR3, as DNA: TGTGCCAGCGGACAGACGGTGGGCTACGAGCAGTACTTC. Translation gives CASGQTVGYEQYF. The chain employs TRBV6-5 and TRBJ2-7, with D perhaps TRBD1 (6 bases). The CDR3 spans 13 residues. The ends were cut back, 8 bases at V and 3 bases at J, with 14 bases in the middle. CDR1 is MNHEY, CDR2 SVGAGI, per germline.

The V and J genes are TRBV3-1 (or the pseudogene TRBV3-2) and TRBJ1-1; D gene uncertain. The germline V and J ends were trimmed by 4 bases and 2 bases, with 8 bases remaining between them. Germline CDR1 reads LGHDT; CDR2 reads YNNKEL (reference sequence). This CDR3 has 13 residues. The CDR3 region is CASSRLGNTEAFF. In DNA form, the CDR3 reads TGTGCCAGCAGCCGCCTGGGCAACACTGAAGCTTTCTTT.

The chain is built from TRBV12-3 or TRBV12-4 and TRBJ2-7; D gene ambiguous. This CDR3 is 13 amino acids long. V lost 8 bases and J lost 4, with 15 bases in between. The CDR3 reads CASSPAATYEQYF. DNA of the CDR3: TGTGCCAGCTCCCCCGCGGCTACTTACGAGCAGTACTTC.

The chain employs TRBV6-5 and TRBJ2-7; D is possibly TRBD1 (6 bases). Germline V lookup: CDR1 MNHEY, CDR2 SVGAGI. The CDR3 has 12 residues. The V end lost 6 bases, the J end lost 9 bases, and 15 bases lay between the germline ends. The CDR3 is CASRTPQGLQYF. CDR3 coding DNA: TGTGCCAGCAGAACGCCACAGGGCTTGCAGTACTTC.

The chain is built from TRBV5-6 and TRBJ1-6; a weak D match, TRBD1 (5 bases). Germline V CDR1 and CDR2: SGHDT, YYEEEE. V dropped 1 base and J dropped 13 bases, with 6 bases sitting between them. This CDR3 comprises 11 residues. The CDR3 sequence is CASSLRGPLHF. In DNA form, the CDR3 reads TGTGCCAGCAGCTTGCGGGGGCCCCTCCACTTT.

V and J are TRBV9 and TRBJ1-1, with D possibly matching TRBD1 (6 bases). The CDR3 is 14 residues long. CDR1 is SGDLS and CDR2 is YYNGEE in the germline V gene. Between the trimmed V and J ends, which lost 4 bases and 2 bases, there was a span of 12 bases. The CDR3 DNA is TGTGCCAGCAGCCCACAGACAGGAAACACTGAAGCTTTCTTT. Translation gives CASSPQTGNTEAFF.